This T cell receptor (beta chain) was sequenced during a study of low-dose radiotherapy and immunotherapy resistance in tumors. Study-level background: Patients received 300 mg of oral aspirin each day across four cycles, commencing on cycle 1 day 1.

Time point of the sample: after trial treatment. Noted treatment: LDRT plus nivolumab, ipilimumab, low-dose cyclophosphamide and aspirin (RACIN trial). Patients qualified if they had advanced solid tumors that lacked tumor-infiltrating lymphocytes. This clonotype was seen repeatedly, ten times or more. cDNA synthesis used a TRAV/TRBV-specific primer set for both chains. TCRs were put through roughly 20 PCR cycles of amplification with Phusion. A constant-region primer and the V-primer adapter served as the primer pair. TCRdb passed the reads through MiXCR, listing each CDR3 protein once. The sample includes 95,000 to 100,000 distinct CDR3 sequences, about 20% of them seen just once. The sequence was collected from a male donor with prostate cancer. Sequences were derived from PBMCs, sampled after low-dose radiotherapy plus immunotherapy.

The CDR3 bases are TGTGCCAGCAGCTACGGACTAGTCGTCCCCTACGAGCAGTACTTC. As protein: CASSYGLVVPYEQYF. The chain carries TRBV7-2 and TRBJ2-7, with TRBD2 identical over 7 bases. Germline V gene sequence: CDR1 SGHTA, CDR2 FQGNSA. The ends lost 4 bases at V and 2 bases at J; junction bases unmatched: 8. The CDR3 has 15 residues.